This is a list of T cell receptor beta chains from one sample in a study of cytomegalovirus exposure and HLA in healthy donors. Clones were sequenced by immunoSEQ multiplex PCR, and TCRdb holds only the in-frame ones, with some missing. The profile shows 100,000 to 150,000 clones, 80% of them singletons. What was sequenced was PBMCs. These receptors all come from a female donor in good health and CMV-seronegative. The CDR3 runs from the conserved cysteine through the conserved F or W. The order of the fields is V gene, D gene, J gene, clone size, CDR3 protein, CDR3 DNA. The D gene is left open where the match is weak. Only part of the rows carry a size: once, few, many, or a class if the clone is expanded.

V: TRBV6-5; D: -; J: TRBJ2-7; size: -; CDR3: CASSHRTAVSYEQYF; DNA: TGTGCCAGCAGTCACCGGACAGCCGTCTCCTACGAGCAGTACTTC
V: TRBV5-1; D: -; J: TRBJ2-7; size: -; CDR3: CASSLEPRSYYEQYF; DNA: TGCGCCAGCAGCTTGGAGCCCCGGTCTTACTACGAGCAGTACTTC
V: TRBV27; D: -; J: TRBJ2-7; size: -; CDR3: CASSGTYEQYF; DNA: TGTGCCAGCAGTGGCACCTACGAGCAGTACTTC
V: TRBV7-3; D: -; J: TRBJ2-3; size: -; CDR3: CASSEREPDTQYF; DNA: TGTGCCAGCAGCGAGAGGGAGCCAGATACGCAGTATTTT
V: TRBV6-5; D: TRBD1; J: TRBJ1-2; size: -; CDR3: CASRVTGGAGYGYTF; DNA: TGTGCCAGCAGAGTCACAGGGGGCGCGGGCTATGGCTACACCTTC
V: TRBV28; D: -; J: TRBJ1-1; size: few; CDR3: CASSLRTALVTFF; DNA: TGTGCCAGCAGTTTGAGGACAGCCCTCGTGACTTTCTTT
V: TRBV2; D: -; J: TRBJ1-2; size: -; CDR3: CASSDVGRGDLTF; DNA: TGTGCCAGCAGTGACGTAGGCAGGGGAGATTTAACCTTC
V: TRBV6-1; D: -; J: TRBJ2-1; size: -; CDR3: CASRANYNEQFF; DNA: TGTGCCAGCAGGGCCAACTACAATGAGCAGTTCTTC
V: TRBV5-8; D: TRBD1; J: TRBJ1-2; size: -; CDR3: CASTGSGTANYYGYTF; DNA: TGTGCCAGCACGGGCTCCGGGACAGCCAATTACTATGGCTACACCTTC
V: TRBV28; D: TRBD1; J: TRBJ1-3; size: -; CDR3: CASSLYRGLGDTIYF; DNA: TGTGCCAGCAGTCTCTACAGGGGACTTGGTGACACCATATATTTT
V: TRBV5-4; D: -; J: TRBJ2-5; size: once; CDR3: CASSSLGGETQYF; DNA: TGTGCCAGCAGCTCCCTTGGGGGGGAGACCCAGTACTTC
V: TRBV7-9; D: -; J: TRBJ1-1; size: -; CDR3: CASRGQNTEAFF; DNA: TGTGCCAGCAGGGGACAGAACACTGAAGCTTTCTTT
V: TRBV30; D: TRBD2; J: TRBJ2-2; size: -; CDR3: CAWTSGGTNTGELFF; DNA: TGTGCCTGGACTAGCGGGGGGACGAACACCGGGGAGCTGTTTTTT
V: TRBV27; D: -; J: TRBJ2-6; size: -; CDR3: CASPLEGIGFSGGANGLTF; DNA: TGTGCCAGCCCCCTTGAGGGAATCGGCTTCTCTGGGGGGGCCAACGGCCTGACTTTC
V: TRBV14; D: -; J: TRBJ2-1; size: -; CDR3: CASSPPEAYNEQFF; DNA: TGTGCCAGCAGCCCTCCGGAGGCCTACAATGAGCAGTTCTTC
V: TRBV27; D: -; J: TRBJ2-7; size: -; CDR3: CASRTTGSSYEQYF; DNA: TGTGCCAGCAGAACAACAGGGAGCTCCTACGAGCAGTACTTC
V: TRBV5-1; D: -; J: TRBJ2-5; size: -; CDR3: CARGLLQETQYF; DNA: TGCGCCAGAGGACTATTACAAGAGACCCAGTACTTC
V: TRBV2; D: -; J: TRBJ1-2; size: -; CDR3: CASTWSQGYTF; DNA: TGTGCCAGCACCTGGTCGCAGGGCTACACCTTC
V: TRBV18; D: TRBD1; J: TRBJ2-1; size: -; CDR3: CASSLQGASYNEQFF; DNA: TGTGCCAGCTCCCTTCAGGGGGCCTCCTACAATGAGCAGTTCTTC
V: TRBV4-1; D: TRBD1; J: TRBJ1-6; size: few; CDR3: CASSQPTGQFNSPLHF; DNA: TGCGCCAGCAGTCAGCCCACGGGACAGTTCAATTCACCCCTCCACTTT
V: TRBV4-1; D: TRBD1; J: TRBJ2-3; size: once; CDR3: CASSQVRGLADTQYF; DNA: TGCGCCAGCAGCCAAGTCAGGGGGCTTGCAGATACGCAGTATTTT
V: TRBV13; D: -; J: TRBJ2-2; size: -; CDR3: CASSLSTGTGELFF; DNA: TGTGCCAGCAGCTTATCGACGGGAACCGGGGAGCTGTTTTTT
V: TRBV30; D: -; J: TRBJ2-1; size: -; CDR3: CAWGVYREQFF; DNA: TGTGCCTGGGGTGTCTACCGTGAGCAGTTCTTC
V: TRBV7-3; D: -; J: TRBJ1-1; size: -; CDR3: CASSPSRGAEAFF; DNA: TGTGCCAGCAGCCCCTCGCGGGGGGCCGAAGCTTTCTTT
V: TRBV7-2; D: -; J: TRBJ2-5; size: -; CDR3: CASSLGGVETQYF; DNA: TGTGCCAGCAGCTTGGGGGGTGTGGAGACCCAGTACTTC
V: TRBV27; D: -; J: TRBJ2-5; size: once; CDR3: CASSSLRNQETQYF; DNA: TGTGCCAGCAGCTCTTTGCGCAACCAAGAGACCCAGTACTTC
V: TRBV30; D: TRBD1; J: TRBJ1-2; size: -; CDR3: CARYDRDRYYGYTF; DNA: TGTGCCCGGTACGATAGGGACAGATATTATGGCTACACCTTC
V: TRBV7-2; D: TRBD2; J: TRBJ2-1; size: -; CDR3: CASSLDSGSNSGEQFF; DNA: TGTGCCAGCAGCTTAGATAGCGGGAGCAACTCGGGGGAGCAGTTCTTC
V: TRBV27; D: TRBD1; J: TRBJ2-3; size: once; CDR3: CASWDSGFPDTQYF; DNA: TGTGCCAGTTGGGACAGTGGGTTTCCAGATACGCAGTATTTT
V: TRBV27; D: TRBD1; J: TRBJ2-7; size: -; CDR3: CASRSPGQGSRQYF; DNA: TGTGCCAGCAGATCCCCGGGACAGGGTTCTCGGCAGTACTTC
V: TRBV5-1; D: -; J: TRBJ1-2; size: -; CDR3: CASSLEQDGYTF; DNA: TGCGCCAGCAGCTTGGAACAGGATGGCTACACCTTC
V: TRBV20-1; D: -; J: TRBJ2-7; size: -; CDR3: CSARRGYEQYF; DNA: TGCAGTGCTAGAAGAGGCTACGAGCAGTACTTC
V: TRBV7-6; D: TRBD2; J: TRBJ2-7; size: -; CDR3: CASSLQAGGWGYF; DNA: TGTGCCAGCAGCTTACAAGCGGGGGGGTGGGGGTACTTC
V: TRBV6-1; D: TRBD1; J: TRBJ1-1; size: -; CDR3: CASTGQVPNTEAFF; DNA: TGTGCCAGCACTGGACAGGTCCCCAACACTGAAGCTTTCTTT
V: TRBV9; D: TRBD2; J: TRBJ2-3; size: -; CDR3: CASSARMGGKGSDTQYF; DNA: TGTGCCAGCAGCGCCCGGATGGGGGGGAAAGGTTCAGATACGCAGTATTTT
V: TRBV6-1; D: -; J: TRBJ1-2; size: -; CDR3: CASSESGGRRGYTF; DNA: TGTGCCAGCAGTGAATCCGGGGGGCGCCGGGGCTACACCTTC
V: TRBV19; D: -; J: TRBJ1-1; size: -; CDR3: CASSIARGRRTEAFF; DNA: TGTGCCAGTAGTATAGCCAGGGGTAGAAGGACTGAAGCTTTCTTT
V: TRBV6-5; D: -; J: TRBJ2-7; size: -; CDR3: CASSRDSRYEQYF; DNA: TGTGCCAGCAGTCGCGACAGCCGCTACGAGCAGTACTTC
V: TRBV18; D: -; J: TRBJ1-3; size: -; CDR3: CASSPTGSSGNTIYF; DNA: TGTGCCAGCTCACCGACAGGAAGCTCTGGAAACACCATATATTTT
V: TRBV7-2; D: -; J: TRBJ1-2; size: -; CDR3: CASSLGLRAHGYTF; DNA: TGTGCCAGCAGCTTGGGACTGAGAGCCCATGGCTACACCTTC
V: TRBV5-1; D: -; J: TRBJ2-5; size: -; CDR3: CASGPRETQYF; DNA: TGCGCCAGCGGCCCTCGCGAGACCCAGTACTTC
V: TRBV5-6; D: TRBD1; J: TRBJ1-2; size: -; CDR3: CASSGPRTGHGYTF; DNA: TGTGCCAGCAGCGGACCCCGGACAGGGCATGGCTACACCTTC
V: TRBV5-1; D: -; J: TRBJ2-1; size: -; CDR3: CASSLGRAGASYNEQFF; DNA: TGCGCCAGCAGCTTGGGGAGGGCGGGGGCTTCCTACAATGAGCAGTTCTTC
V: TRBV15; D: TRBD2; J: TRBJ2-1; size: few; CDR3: CATSTGREAYNEQFF; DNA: TGTGCCACCAGCACTGGGCGGGAGGCATACAATGAGCAGTTCTTC
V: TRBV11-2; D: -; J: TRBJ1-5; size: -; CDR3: CASSQGPAQHF; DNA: TGTGCCAGCAGCCAGGGTCCGGCCCAGCATTTT
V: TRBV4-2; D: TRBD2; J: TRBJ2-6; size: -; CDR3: CASSQDGLAGVGANVLTF; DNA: TGTGCCAGCAGCCAAGATGGACTAGCGGGAGTTGGGGCCAACGTCCTGACTTTC
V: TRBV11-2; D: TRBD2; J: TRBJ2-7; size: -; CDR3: CASSPLWGGTYEQYF; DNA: TGTGCCAGCAGCCCCTTATGGGGGGGGACCTACGAGCAGTACTTC
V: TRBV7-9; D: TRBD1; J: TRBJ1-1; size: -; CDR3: CSSSQIYRGNTEAFF; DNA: TGTTCCAGCAGCCAAATATACAGGGGGAACACTGAAGCTTTCTTT
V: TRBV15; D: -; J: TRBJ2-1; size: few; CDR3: CATSREREAPKYNEQFF; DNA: TGTGCCACCAGCAGAGAGAGAGAGGCCCCCAAATACAATGAGCAGTTCTTC
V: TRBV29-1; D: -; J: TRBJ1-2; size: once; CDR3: CSAFYRVDYGYTF; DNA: TGCAGCGCTTTCTACAGGGTGGACTATGGCTACACCTTC
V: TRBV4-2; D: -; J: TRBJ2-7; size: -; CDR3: CASSQDLRLGYSYEQYF; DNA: TGTGCCAGCAGCCAAGATCTTCGCCTAGGCTACTCCTACGAGCAGTACTTC
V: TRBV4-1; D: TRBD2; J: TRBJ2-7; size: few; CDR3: CASSQGLAEYYEQYF; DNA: TGCGCCAGCAGCCAAGGGCTAGCGGAGTATTACGAGCAGTACTTC